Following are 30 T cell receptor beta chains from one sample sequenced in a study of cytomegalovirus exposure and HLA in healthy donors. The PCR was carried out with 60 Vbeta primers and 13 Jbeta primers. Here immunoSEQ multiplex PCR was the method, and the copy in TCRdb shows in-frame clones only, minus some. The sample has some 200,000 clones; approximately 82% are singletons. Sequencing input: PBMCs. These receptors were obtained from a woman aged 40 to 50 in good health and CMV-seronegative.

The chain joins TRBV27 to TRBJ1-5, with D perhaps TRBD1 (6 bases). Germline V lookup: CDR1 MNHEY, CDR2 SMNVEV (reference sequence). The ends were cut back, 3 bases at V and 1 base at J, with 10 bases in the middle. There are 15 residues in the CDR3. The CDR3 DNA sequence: TGTGCCAGCAGTTTCAGGGGAGGGAGCAATCAGCCCCAGCATTTT. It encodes CASSFRGGSNQPQHF.

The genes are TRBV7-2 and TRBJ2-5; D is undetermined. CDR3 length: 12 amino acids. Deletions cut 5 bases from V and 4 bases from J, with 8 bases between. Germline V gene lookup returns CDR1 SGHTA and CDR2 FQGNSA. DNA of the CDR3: TGTGCCAGCAGCCCCTGGGCAGAGACCCAGTACTTC. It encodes CASSPWAETQYF.

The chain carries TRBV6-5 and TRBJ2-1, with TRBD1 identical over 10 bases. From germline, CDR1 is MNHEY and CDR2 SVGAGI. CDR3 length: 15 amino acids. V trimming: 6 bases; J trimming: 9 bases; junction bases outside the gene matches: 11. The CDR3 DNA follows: TGTGCCAGCAGCGTCCCGGGACAGGGGAGGAGTGAGCAGTTCTTC. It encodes CASSVPGQGRSEQFF.

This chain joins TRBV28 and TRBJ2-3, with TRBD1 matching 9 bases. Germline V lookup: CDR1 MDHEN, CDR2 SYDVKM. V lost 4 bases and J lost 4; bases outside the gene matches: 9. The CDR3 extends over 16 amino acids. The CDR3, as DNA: TGTGCCAGCAGTTCAATCTGGACAGGGGCGGCAGATACGCAGTATTTT. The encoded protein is CASSSIWTGAADTQYF.

CDR3 region: CASSLPGQGSYEQYF. The CDR3 DNA is TGTGCCAGTAGTCTCCCGGGACAGGGCTCCTACGAGCAGTACTTC. V gene TRBV19 combines with J gene TRBJ2-7, with 9 bases that match TRBD1. The CDR3 loop spans 15 amino acids. Trimming took 5 bases from V and 0 from J; bases not matched to a gene: 5. CDR1 is LNHDA and CDR2 is SQIVND in the germline V gene (reference sequence). The full variable domain, its missing parts supplied by reference TRBV19 and TRBJ2-7, is DGGITQSPKYLFRKEGQNVTLSCEQNLNHDAMYWYRQDPGQGLRLIYYSQIVNDFQKGDIAEGYSVSREKKESFPLTVTSAQKNPTAFYLCASSLPGQGSYEQYFGPGTRLTVT.

In DNA form, the CDR3 reads TGTGCCAGCAGCCAGATAAGGGGACAGGGAACTAATGAAAAACTGTTTTTT. Translating gives CASSQIRGQGTNEKLFF. This chain links TRBV4-2 with TRBJ1-4, with 9 bases aligning to TRBD1. The CDR3 sequence is 17 residues long. The V segment lost 3 bases and the J segment 1 base; nucleotides outside the gene matches: 6. CDR1 is LGHNA, CDR2 YNFKEQ, per germline.

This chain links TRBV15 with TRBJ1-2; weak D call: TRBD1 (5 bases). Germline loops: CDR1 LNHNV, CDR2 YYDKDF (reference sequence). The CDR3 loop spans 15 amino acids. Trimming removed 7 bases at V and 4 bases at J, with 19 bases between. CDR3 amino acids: CATTPTEGAGYGYTF. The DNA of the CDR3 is TGTGCCACCACCCCGACCGAAGGGGCCGGCTATGGCTACACCTTC. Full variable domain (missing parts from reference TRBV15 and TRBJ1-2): DAMVIQNPRYQVTQFGKPVTLSCSQTLNHNVMYWYQQKSSQAPKLLFHYYDKDFNNEADTPDNFQSRRPNTSFCFLDIRSPGLGDTAMYLCATTPTEGAGYGYTFGSGTRLTVV.

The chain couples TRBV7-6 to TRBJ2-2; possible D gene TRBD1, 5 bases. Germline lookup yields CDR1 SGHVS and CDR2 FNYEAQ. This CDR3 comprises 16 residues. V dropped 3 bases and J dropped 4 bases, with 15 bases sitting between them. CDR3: CASSFGQGGVTGELFF. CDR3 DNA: TGTGCCAGCAGCTTTGGTCAGGGTGGGGTCACCGGGGAGCTGTTTTTT. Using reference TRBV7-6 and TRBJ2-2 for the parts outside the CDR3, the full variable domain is GAGVSQSPRYKVTKRGQDVALRCDPISGHVSLYWYRQALGQGPEFLTYFNYEAQQDKSGLPNDRFSAERPEGSISTLTIQRTEQRDSAMYRCASSFGQGGVTGELFFGEGSRLTVL.

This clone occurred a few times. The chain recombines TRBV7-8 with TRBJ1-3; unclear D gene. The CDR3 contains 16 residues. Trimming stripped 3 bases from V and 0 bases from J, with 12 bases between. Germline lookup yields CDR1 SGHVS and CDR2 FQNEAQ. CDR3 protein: CASSLRAADSGNTIYF. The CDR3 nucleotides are TGTGCCAGCAGCTTGAGGGCAGCAGACTCTGGAAACACCATATATTTT.

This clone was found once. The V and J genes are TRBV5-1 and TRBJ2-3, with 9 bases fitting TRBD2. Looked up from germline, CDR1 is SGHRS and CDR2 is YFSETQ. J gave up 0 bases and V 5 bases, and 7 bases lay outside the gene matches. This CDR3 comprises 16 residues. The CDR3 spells CASRAPSGASTDTQYF. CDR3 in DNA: TGCGCCAGCAGGGCGCCTAGCGGGGCTAGCACAGATACGCAGTATTTT.

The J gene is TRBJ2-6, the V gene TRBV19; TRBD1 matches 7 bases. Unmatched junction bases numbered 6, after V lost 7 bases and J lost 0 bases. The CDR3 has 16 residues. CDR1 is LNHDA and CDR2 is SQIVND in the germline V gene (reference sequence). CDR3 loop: CASTSPGGSGANVLTF. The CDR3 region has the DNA TGTGCCAGTACCTCGCCAGGGGGCTCTGGGGCCAACGTCCTGACTTTC. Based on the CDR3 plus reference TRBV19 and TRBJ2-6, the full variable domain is DGGITQSPKYLFRKEGQNVTLSCEQNLNHDAMYWYRQDPGQGLRLIYYSQIVNDFQKGDIAEGYSVSREKKESFPLTVTSAQKNPTAFYLCASTSPGGSGANVLTFGAGSRLTVL.

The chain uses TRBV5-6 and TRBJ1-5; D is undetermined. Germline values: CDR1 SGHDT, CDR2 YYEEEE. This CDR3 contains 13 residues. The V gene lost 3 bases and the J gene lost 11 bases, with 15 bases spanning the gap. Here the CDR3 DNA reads TGTGCCAGCAGCTCACCGCCCGGCGGGGCCCAGCATTTT. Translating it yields CASSSPPGGAQHF.

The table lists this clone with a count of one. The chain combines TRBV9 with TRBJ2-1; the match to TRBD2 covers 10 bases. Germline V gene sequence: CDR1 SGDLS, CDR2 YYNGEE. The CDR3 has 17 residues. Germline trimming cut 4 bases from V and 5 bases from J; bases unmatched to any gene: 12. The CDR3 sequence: CASSPNPAGGPNNEQFF. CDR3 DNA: TGTGCCAGCAGCCCAAACCCAGCGGGGGGGCCGAACAATGAGCAGTTCTTC.

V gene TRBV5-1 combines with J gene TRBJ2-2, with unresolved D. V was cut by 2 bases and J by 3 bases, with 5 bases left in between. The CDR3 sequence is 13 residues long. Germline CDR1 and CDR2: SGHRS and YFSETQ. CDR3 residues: CASSLAHTGELFF. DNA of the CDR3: TGCGCCAGCAGCTTAGCACACACCGGGGAGCTGTTTTTT. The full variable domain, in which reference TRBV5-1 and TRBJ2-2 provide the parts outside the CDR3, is KAGVTQTPRYLIKTRGQQVTLSCSPISGHRSVSWYQQTPGQGLQFLFEYFSETQRNKGNFPGRFSGRQFSNSRSEMNVSTLELGDSALYLCASSLAHTGELFFGEGSRLTVL.

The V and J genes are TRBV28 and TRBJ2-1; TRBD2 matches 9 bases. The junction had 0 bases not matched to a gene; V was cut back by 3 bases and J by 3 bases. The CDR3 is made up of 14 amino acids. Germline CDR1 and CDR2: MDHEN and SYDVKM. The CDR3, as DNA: TGTGCCAGCAGTTTTAGCGGGGGCTACAATGAGCAGTTCTTC. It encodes CASSFSGGYNEQFF.

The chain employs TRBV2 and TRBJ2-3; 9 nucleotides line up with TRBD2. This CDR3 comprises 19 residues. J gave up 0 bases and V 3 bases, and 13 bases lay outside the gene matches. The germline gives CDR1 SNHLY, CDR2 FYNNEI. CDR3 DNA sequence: TGTGCCAGCAGTGACCTGACTGATGGCGGGGGGGCAAGCACAGATACGCAGTATTTT. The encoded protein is CASSDLTDGGGASTDTQYF.

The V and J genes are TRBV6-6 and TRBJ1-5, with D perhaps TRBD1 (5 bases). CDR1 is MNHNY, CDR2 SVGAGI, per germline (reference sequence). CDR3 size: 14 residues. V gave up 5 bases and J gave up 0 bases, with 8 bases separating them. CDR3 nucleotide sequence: TGTGCCAGCAGTCCGGACAATAGCAATCAGCCCCAGCATTTT. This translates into CASSPDNSNQPQHF.

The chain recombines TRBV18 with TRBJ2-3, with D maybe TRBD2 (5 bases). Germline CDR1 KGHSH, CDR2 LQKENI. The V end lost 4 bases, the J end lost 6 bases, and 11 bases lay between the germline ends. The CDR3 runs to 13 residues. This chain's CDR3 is CASSQGRGDTQYF. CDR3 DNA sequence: TGTGCCAGCTCACAAGGGCGCGGGGATACGCAGTATTTT.

CDR3: CASSLSGTGFEATEAFF. DNA of the CDR3: TGCGCCAGCAGCTTGTCGGGGACAGGGTTCGAGGCGACTGAAGCTTTCTTT. The rearrangement links TRBV5-1 to TRBJ1-1; 9 bases fit TRBD1. The V and J ends lost 1 base and 5 bases, in that order; junction bases with no gene match: 12. This CDR3 comprises 17 residues. Germline assignment: CDR1 SGHRS and CDR2 YFSETQ.

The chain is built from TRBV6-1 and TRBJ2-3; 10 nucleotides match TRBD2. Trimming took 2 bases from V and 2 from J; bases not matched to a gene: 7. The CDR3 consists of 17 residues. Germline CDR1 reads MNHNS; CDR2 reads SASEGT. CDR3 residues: CASSEYLAGDPTDTQYF. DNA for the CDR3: TGTGCCAGCAGTGAATATCTAGCGGGGGACCCCACAGATACGCAGTATTTT.

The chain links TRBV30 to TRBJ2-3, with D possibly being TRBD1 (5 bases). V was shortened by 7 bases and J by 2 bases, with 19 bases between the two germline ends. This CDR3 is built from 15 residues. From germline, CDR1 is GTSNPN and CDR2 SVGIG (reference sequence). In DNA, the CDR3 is TGTGCCTCCTCGGAAGGGGCCCGATCCACAGATACGCAGTATTTT. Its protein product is CASSEGARSTDTQYF.

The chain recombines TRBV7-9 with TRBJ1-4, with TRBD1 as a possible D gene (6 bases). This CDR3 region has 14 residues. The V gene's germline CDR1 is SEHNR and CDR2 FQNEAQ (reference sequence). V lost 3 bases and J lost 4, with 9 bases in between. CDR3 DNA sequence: TGTGCCAGCAGCTTCGGCAGGGGTAATGAAAAACTGTTTTTT. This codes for CASSFGRGNEKLFF.

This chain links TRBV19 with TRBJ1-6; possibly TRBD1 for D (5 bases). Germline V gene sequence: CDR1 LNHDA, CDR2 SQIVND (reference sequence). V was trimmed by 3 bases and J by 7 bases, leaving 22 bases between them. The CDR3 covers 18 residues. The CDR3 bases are TGTGCCAGTAGTATGATACCGGGACTAAAACTCGGAAATTCACCCCTCCACTTT. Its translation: CASSMIPGLKLGNSPLHF.

CDR3 residues: CASSLTGGFSTDTQYF. The DNA for the CDR3 is TGTGCCAGCAGCCTTACAGGGGGCTTTAGCACAGATACGCAGTATTTT. The V call is TRBV5-6, the J call TRBJ2-3, with 9 bases lining up with TRBD1. The ends lost 4 bases at V and 0 bases at J; junction bases unmatched: 6. The CDR3 extends over 16 amino acids. The germline gives CDR1 SGHDT, CDR2 YYEEEE.

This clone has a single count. The CDR3 region is CASSELDGGSSYEQYF. The CDR3 coding sequence is TGTGCCAGCAGTGAATTAGACGGGGGAAGCTCCTACGAGCAGTACTTC. The genes are TRBV25-1 and TRBJ2-7, with D tentatively TRBD2 (6 bases). V lost 1 base and J lost 0, with 13 bases in between. This CDR3 is 16 amino acids long. Germline V gives CDR1 MGHDK, CDR2 SYGVNS.

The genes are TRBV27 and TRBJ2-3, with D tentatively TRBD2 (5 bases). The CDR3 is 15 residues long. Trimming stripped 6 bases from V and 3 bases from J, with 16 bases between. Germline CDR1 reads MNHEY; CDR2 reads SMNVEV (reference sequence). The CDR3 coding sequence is TGTGCCAGCAGATCGGTGGCTAGCAGGACAGATACGCAGTATTTT. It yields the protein CASRSVASRTDTQYF.

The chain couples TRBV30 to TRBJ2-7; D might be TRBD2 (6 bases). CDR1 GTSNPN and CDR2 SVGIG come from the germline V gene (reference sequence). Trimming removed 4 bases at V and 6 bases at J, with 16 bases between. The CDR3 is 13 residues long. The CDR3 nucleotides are TGTGCCTGGAATGGAGGGCCTTTCACCGAGCAGTACTTC. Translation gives CAWNGGPFTEQYF.

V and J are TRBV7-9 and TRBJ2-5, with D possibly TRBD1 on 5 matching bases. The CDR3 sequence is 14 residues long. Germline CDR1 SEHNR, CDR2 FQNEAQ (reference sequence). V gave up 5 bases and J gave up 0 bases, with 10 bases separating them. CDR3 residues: CASSKQEYQETQYF. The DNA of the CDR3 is TGTGCCAGCAGCAAACAGGAGTACCAAGAGACCCAGTACTTC.

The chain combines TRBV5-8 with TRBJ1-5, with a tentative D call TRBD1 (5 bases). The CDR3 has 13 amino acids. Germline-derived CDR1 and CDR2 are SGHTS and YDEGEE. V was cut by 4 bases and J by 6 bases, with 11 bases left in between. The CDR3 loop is CASSIRVGQPQHF. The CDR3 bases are TGTGCCAGCAGCATCAGGGTGGGTCAGCCCCAGCATTTT.

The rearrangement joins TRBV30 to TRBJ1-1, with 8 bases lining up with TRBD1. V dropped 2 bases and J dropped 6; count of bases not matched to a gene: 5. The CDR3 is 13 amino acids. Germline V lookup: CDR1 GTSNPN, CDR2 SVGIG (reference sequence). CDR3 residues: CAWSNGQGPEAFF. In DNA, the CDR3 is TGTGCCTGGAGTAACGGACAGGGCCCTGAAGCTTTCTTT.